This TCR beta chain was identified during a study of blood T cell repertoires in COVID-19. The protocol was immunoSEQ multiplex PCR, while the TCRdb copy is restricted to in-frame clones and leaves out a portion. Of about 260,000 clones in the sample, about 88% were seen once. Trimming cost V 2 bases and J 6 bases, with 16 bases left between them. CDR1 and CDR2 (germline): MNHEY, SVGAGI. The CDR3 runs to 16 residues. The sequenced sample was PBMCs or T cells enriched from blood (not recorded which). The chain has TRBV6-5 and TRBJ2-2; perhaps TRBD2 as D (6 bases). The clonotype comes from a woman in her 50s who had recovered from COVID-19. As DNA, the CDR3 is TGTGCCAGCAGTTACGAGCCGGGAGCGAAGTCCGGGGAGCTGTTTTTT. It encodes CASSYEPGAKSGELFF.